This entry concerns a single TCR beta chain. This same CDR3 is encoded by further DNA sequences in the sample. The naive CD8 fraction comprised CD45RO-negative cells positively selected for CCR7 and excluded terminally differentiated effector memory CD45RA+ cells. The donor population consisted of healthy HIV-negative adults with no recent acute infections or vaccinations. Each sample came from a Caucasian adult donor living in Nashville, Tennessee. These data are taken from a study of shared clonotypes between healthy human individuals. Study summary: Plates per donor: three CD4 naive, three CD4 memory, two CD8 naive, one CD8 memory.

Per the study methods: Junction-only immunoSEQ data arrived without quality scores, meaning filtering differed. Here immunoSEQ multiplex PCR was the method, and the copy in TCRdb shows in-frame clones only, minus some. That table is the source of V, J and clone size, and D and trimming were worked out from the DNA. This sample has millions of clones, with 93% found just once. V shed 5 bases and J shed 4 bases, with 12 bases lying between them. CDR3 length: 13 amino acids. Germline CDR1 reads SGHTA; CDR2 reads FQGTGA. Sequencing was done on a sample of naive CD8+ T cells from PBMCs. This TCR came from a young man in good health. Some clones in this sample may be carry-over from other donors' samples. The V and J genes are TRBV7-3 and TRBJ2-7; either TRBD1 or TRBD2 may supply D (5 bases each). DNA of the CDR3: TGTGCCAGCAGCCCCGGGGCAGGATACGAGCAGTACTTC. Encoded protein: CASSPGAGYEQYF.